A selection of T cell receptor beta chains follows, all from one sample in a study of cytomegalovirus exposure and HLA in healthy donors. TCRdb's copy holds only in-frame clones and misses some; the assay was immunoSEQ multiplex PCR. The sample carries roughly 190,000 clones, about 80% recorded once. The sequenced material came from PBMCs. These receptors originate from a woman aged 40 to 50 in good health and CMV-seronegative. Both conserved end residues are trimmed from each CDR3. Each record gives: J gene, V gene, CDR3 protein.

>TRBJ2-3|TRBV4-3
ASSPSGAPDTQY
>TRBJ1-5|TRBV27
ASSPEGGSNQPQH
>TRBJ1-5|TRBV5-1
ASSLSGASNQPQH
>TRBJ2-7|TRBV9
ASSVATAGTGTNEQY
>TRBJ2-1|TRBV10-3
AIKGSGSYNEQF
>TRBJ1-4|TRBV6-6
ASSYGQTNEKLF
>TRBJ1-6|TRBV5-1
ASSQQERHSPLH
>TRBJ1-1|TRBV5-6
ASSLVSGWDTEAF
>TRBJ1-5|TRBV7-8
ASSSGPMLGDQPQH
>TRBJ1-3|TRBV5-1
ASSPLGVDSGNTIY
>TRBJ2-5|TRBV11-2
ASSSTGLQETQY
>TRBJ2-2|TRBV6-1
ASSPLGGAGGELF
>TRBJ2-5|TRBV4-2
ASSQGPGVAQY
>TRBJ2-1|TRBV7-9
ASRSTGINEQF
>TRBJ1-1|TRBV29-1
SAGEGAVDTEAF